A single sample is the source of the 20 T cell receptor beta chains below, sequenced in a study of T cell responses to AZD1222 COVID-19 vaccine. Clones were read by immunoSEQ multiplex PCR, and TCRdb kept only the in-frame ones, dropping some. The sample includes under 80,000 clones, under 90% of them seen just once. The source material was peripheral blood, sampled on day 0 of AZD1222 vaccination. Source of these receptors: an adult in good health.

The chain combines TRBV12-3 or TRBV12-4 with TRBJ1-2; D remains ambiguous. Deletions cut 1 base from V and 7 bases from J, with 7 bases between. The CDR3 extends over 12 amino acids. This CDR3 is CASSLGLGGYTF. In nucleotides, the CDR3 is TGTGCCAGCAGTTTAGGGTTAGGTGGCTACACCTTC.

This clone was observed a handful of times. The gene calls are TRBV11-2 and TRBJ2-7; D not certain. Deletions cut 2 bases from V and 5 bases from J, with 10 bases between. Germline assignment: CDR1 SGHAT and CDR2 FQNNGV. This CDR3 region has 13 residues. The CDR3 coding sequence is TGTGCCAGCAGCTTAAGGTTCAGCGACGAGCAGTACTTC. Its protein is CASSLRFSDEQYF.

The V gene is TRBV24-1, the J gene TRBJ1-2; D remains ambiguous. V was cut by 6 bases and J by 2 bases, with 9 bases left in between. The CDR3 is 13 amino acids. Germline loops: CDR1 KGHDR, CDR2 SFDVKD. In nucleotides, the CDR3 is TGTGCCACCAGTTGGACGGGCAACTATGGCTACACCTTC. Encoded protein: CATSWTGNYGYTF.

The chain employs TRBV7-2 and TRBJ1-1; maybe TRBD1 (5 bases). Trimming took 5 bases from V and 0 from J, leaving 10 bases between them. In germline, CDR1 is SGHTA, CDR2 FQGNSA. The CDR3 runs to 14 residues. The CDR3 coding sequence is TGTGCCAGCAGCCTCGCGGGGCTGAACACTGAAGCTTTCTTT. This encodes CASSLAGLNTEAFF.

The J gene is TRBJ2-5, the V gene TRBV5-1; 8 nucleotides agree with TRBD1. CDR3 size: 14 residues. In germline, CDR1 is SGHRS, CDR2 YFSETQ. The trim removed 4 bases at V and 4 bases at J, leaving 6 bases unmatched. In nucleotides, the CDR3 is TGCGCCAGCAGCGGGGGGACAGGTGGAGAGACCCAGTACTTC. This sequence encodes CASSGGTGGETQYF.

The chain uses TRBV7-2 and TRBJ2-7; 8 bases match TRBD1. The CDR3 has 14 residues. The trim removed 5 bases at V and 2 bases at J, leaving 5 bases unmatched. Germline CDR1 reads SGHTA; CDR2 reads FQGNSA. CDR3 loop: CASSPGQATYEQYF. The CDR3 DNA sequence: TGTGCCAGCAGCCCGGGACAGGCGACCTACGAGCAGTACTTC.

This clone was observed once. The J gene is TRBJ2-7, the V gene TRBV19, with 7 nucleotides matching TRBD2. The germline V gene encodes CDR1 LNHDA and CDR2 SQIVND (reference sequence). V lost 5 bases, J lost 5 bases, and 6 bases stayed unmatched. The CDR3 totals 13 residues. Here the CDR3 reads CASSPGTIHEQYF. The CDR3 DNA is TGTGCCAGTAGTCCGGGGACTATCCACGAGCAGTACTTC.

This clone appeared a single time. J is TRBJ2-4 and V is TRBV7-2; 9 bases agree with TRBD1. This CDR3 has 15 residues. V dropped 1 base and J dropped 9; count of bases not matched to a gene: 7. Germline CDR1 reads SGHTA; CDR2 reads FQGNSA. CDR3 sequence reads: CASSLGGTGSSIQYF. Written as DNA, the CDR3 is TGTGCCAGCAGCTTAGGGGGGACAGGGAGCAGCATTCAGTACTTC.

A word on this clone: At the DNA level, this CDR3 is encoded by other sequences in the same sample as well. The chain carries TRBV27 and TRBJ1-2; no definite D call. The CDR3 spans 13 residues. Between the trimmed V and J ends, which lost 3 bases and 2 bases, there was a span of 7 bases. Germline loops: CDR1 MNHEY, CDR2 SMNVEV (reference sequence). The CDR3, as DNA: TGTGCCAGCAGTTTCAGCGGGAACTATGGCTACACCTTC. Translating it yields CASSFSGNYGYTF.

The V gene is TRBV2, the J gene TRBJ1-1; no clear D gene. From germline, CDR1 is SNHLY and CDR2 FYNNEI. CDR3 length: 16 residues. The germline V and J ends were trimmed by 1 base and 0 bases, with 12 bases remaining between them. The CDR3 region has the DNA TGTGCCAGCAGTGAAGTCAGTCTTGACATGAACACTGAAGCTTTCTTT. Translation gives CASSEVSLDMNTEAFF.

The chain has TRBV18 and TRBJ2-7; no definite D call. From germline, CDR1 is KGHSH and CDR2 LQKENI. The germline V and J ends were trimmed by 6 bases and 1 base, with 16 bases remaining between them. The CDR3 extends over 15 amino acids. The CDR3 nucleotides are TGTGCCAGCTCCTTATCAGAGGAAAGATCCTACGAGCAGTACTTC. It yields the protein CASSLSEERSYEQYF.

This chain links TRBV2 with TRBJ2-2, with TRBD1 as a possible D gene (5 bases). CDR1 SNHLY and CDR2 FYNNEI come from the germline V gene. V dropped 6 bases and J dropped 6 bases, with 5 bases sitting between them. This CDR3 region has 11 residues. The CDR3 DNA is TGTGCCAGCAGGGGGCCCGGGGAGCTGTTTTTT. As protein: CASRGPGELFF.

This clone was observed a handful of times. This chain connects TRBV30 to TRBJ1-5; D possibly corresponds to TRBD1 (5 bases). Trimming cost V 3 bases and J 3 bases, with 18 bases left between them. Germline CDR1 GTSNPN, CDR2 SVGIG (reference sequence). The CDR3 is 16 amino acids. The CDR3 DNA reads TGTGCCTGGAGCCCAATTGACAGTCAGATCAATCAGCCCCAGCATTTT. Translated: CAWSPIDSQINQPQHF.

This sequence joins TRBV12-3 or TRBV12-4 and TRBJ2-3, with D unclear. There are 11 residues in the CDR3. V lost 3 bases and J lost 5, with 3 bases in between. This CDR3 reads CASSFRDTQYF. The CDR3 DNA sequence: TGTGCCAGCAGTTTCAGAGATACGCAGTATTTT.

Only a few counts were recorded for this clone. The chain recombines TRBV4-2 with TRBJ2-7; 8 bases agree with TRBD2. The germline V gene encodes CDR1 LGHNA and CDR2 YNFKEQ. The CDR3 spans 13 residues. Unmatched junction bases numbered 0, after V lost 2 bases and J lost 3 bases. CDR3 sequence (DNA): TGTGCCAGCAGCCAAACTAGCGGCTACGAGCAGTACTTC. Translating gives CASSQTSGYEQYF.

The chain has TRBV28 and TRBJ1-1; the D gene is possibly TRBD1 (5 bases). This CDR3 comprises 14 residues. Germline V CDR1 and CDR2: MDHEN, SYDVKM. V gave up 3 bases and J gave up 4 bases, with 12 bases separating them. In nucleotides, the CDR3 is TGTGCCAGCAGTTTTTCGTTCGGGGCCACTGAAGCTTTCTTT. This translates into CASSFSFGATEAFF.

V and J are TRBV6-4 and TRBJ2-5, with 10 positions matching TRBD2. Germline-derived CDR1 and CDR2 are MRHNA and SNTAGT. J was trimmed by 1 base and V by 4 bases; bases with no gene match: 3. The CDR3 has 15 amino acids. The CDR3 protein is CASSAIAGGQETQYF. As DNA, the CDR3 is TGTGCCAGCAGTGCAATAGCGGGAGGCCAAGAGACCCAGTACTTC.

This chain links TRBV5-1 with TRBJ2-7; the D is unclear. Germline CDR1 reads SGHRS; CDR2 reads YFSETQ. This CDR3 spans 15 amino acids. V dropped 1 base and J dropped 0 bases, with 11 bases sitting between them. This chain's CDR3 is CASSLPSLNSYEQYF. The DNA of the CDR3 is TGCGCCAGCAGCTTGCCCAGCCTGAACTCCTACGAGCAGTACTTC.

This CDR3 reads CASRTDLNSPLHF. DNA of the CDR3: TGTGCCAGCAGGACGGACCTAAATTCACCCCTCCACTTT. The rearrangement uses TRBV28 and TRBJ1-6; D remains unclear. The germline V and J ends were trimmed by 6 bases and 7 bases, with 10 bases remaining between them. CDR1 MDHEN and CDR2 SYDVKM come from the germline V gene. The CDR3 runs to 13 residues. Using reference TRBV28 and TRBJ1-6 for the parts outside the CDR3, the full variable domain is DVKVTQSSRYLVKRTGEKVFLECVQDMDHENMFWYRQDPGLGLRLIYFSYDVKMKEKGDIPEGYSVSREKKERFSLILESASTNQTSMYLCASRTDLNSPLHFGNGTRLTVT.

The chain combines TRBV30 with TRBJ1-2; D gene uncertain. CDR3 size: 12 residues. Germline lookup yields CDR1 GTSNPN and CDR2 SVGIG (reference sequence). V dropped 0 bases and J dropped 3 bases, with 5 bases sitting between them. Here the CDR3 reads CAWSVQHYGYTF. CDR3 nucleotides: TGTGCCTGGAGTGTACAGCACTATGGCTACACCTTC. The full variable domain, with the rest looked up from reference TRBV30 and TRBJ1-2, is SQTIHQWPATLVQPVGSPLSLECTVEGTSNPNLYWYRQAAGRGLQLLFYSVGIGQISSEVPQNLSASRPQDRQFILSSKKLLLSDSGFYLCAWSVQHYGYTFGSGTRLTVV.